This TCR beta chain was obtained from a study of neurological immune-mediated disorders. Template-switch 5'RACE cDNA synthesis added a 10-nucleotide unique molecular identifier. MiXCR, run by TCRdb on the 5' RACE reads, gives a single entry per CDR3 protein. Seen here are 87,000 or so distinct CDR3 sequences, around 3.5% observed once, and the top ten hold around 3.1%. This clonotype was seen repeatedly, ten times or more. Its matching antigen is unknown. Study-wide results and caveats: No CDR3 amino acid sequences were shared by expanded clones across subjects, suggesting private repertoires in all groups. Any association between clinical or MRI features and the multiple sclerosis repertoire cluster was absent.

This sequence was found in a woman aged 45-65 years with multiple sclerosis. Specimen: PBMCs.

The CDR3 region has the DNA TGTGCCAGCAGCCCGGGTCGGTTTAACACTGAAGCTTTCTTT. As protein: CASSPGRFNTEAFF. The chain employs TRBV7-3 and TRBJ1-1, with D uncertain. This CDR3 has 14 amino acids. Germline CDR1 reads SGHTA; CDR2 reads FQGTGA. The V gene lost 5 bases and the J gene lost 2 bases, with 12 bases spanning the gap.